The clone carrying this TCR beta chain has a handful of counts. Antigen unknown. cDNA prepared by RNA extraction and subsequent reverse transcription served as the template for sequencing. TCRdb's copy holds only in-frame clones and misses some; the assay was immunoSEQ multiplex PCR. The top ten hold approximately 3.4% of the sample, which has roughly 180,000 clones, approximately 56% seen once. These data are taken from a study of CD8+ T cells in alopecia areata. General observations from the study: During tofacitinib treatment, many expanded lesional clones remained in scalp and blood.

Treatment in this sample: oral pan-JAK inhibitor, 5-10 mg twice daily. V gave up 4 bases and J gave up 3 bases; unmatched junction bases: 13. The CDR3 is 16 amino acids. Germline assignment: CDR1 SGDLS and CDR2 YYNGEE. The source was CD4+ T cells sorted from blood, collected at week 4, from a patient treated with tofacitinib. This receptor was obtained from a human donor with alopecia areata. J is TRBJ2-7 and V is TRBV9, with 7 bases matching TRBD1. The CDR3 here is CASSPRSPRTGYEQYF. The CDR3 DNA reads TGTGCCAGCAGCCCTCGGAGCCCAAGGACAGGCTACGAGCAGTACTTC.